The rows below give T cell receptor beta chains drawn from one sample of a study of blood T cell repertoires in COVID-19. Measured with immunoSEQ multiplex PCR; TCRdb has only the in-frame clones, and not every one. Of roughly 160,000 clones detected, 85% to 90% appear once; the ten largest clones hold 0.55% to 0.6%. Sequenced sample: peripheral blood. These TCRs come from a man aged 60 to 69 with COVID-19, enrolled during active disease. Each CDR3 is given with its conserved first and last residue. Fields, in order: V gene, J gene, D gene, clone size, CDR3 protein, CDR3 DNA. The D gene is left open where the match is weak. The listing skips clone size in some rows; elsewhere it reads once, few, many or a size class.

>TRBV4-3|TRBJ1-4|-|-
CASSQDYLSNEKLFF
TGCGCCAGCAGCCAAGATTACTTGTCTAATGAAAAACTGTTTTTT
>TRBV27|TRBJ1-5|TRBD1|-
CASSLGTGGGNQPQHF
TGTGCCAGCAGTTTAGGGACAGGGGGCGGCAATCAGCCCCAGCATTTT
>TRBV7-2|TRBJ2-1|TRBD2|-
CASSLGLGNEQFF
TGTGCCAGCAGCTTGGGACTAGGAAATGAGCAGTTCTTC
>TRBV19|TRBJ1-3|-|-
CATGDISGNTIYF
TGTGCCACCGGTGACATCTCTGGAAACACCATATATTTT
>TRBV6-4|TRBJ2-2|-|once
CASSAGNTGELFF
TGTGCCAGCTCCGCGGGGAACACCGGGGAGCTGTTTTTT
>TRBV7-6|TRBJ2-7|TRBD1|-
CASSSPGTGSYEQYF
TGTGCCAGCAGCTCACCCGGGACAGGCTCCTACGAGCAGTACTTC
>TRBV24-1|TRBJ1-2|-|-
CATSLTANYGYTF
TGTGCCACCAGCCTTACAGCTAACTATGGCTACACCTTC
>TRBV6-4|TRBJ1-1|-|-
CASSDQANTEAFF
TGTGCCAGCAGTGACCAGGCGAACACTGAAGCTTTCTTT
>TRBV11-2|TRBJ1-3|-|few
CASSLHTGIASGNTIYF
TGTGCCAGCAGCTTACACACAGGGATCGCCTCTGGAAACACCATATATTTT
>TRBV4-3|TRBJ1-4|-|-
CASSQGGLANEKLFF
TGCGCCAGCAGCCAAGGGGGGCTGGCTAATGAAAAACTGTTTTTT
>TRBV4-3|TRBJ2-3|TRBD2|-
CASSQQGGLPDTQYF
TGCGCCAGCAGCCAGCAGGGAGGGCTCCCAGATACGCAGTATTTT
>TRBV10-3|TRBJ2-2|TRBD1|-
CAICPVGQGVAGELFF
TGTGCCATCTGCCCTGTTGGACAGGGTGTCGCCGGGGAGCTGTTTTTT
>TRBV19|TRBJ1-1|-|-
CASSIGSGALTEAFF
TGTGCCAGTAGTATAGGGTCAGGGGCCCTAACTGAAGCTTTCTTT
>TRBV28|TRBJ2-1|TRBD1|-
CASTSPGGSPYNEQFF
TGTGCCAGCACCTCTCCAGGGGGCTCCCCCTACAATGAGCAGTTCTTC
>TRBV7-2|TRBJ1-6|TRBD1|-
CASSPGTVILLPSSPLHF
TGTGCCAGCAGCCCAGGGACAGTGATTCTCCTACCTAGTTCACCCCTCCACTTT
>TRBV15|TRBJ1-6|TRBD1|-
CATSRDYPDDRGEGSPLHF
TGTGCCACCAGCAGAGACTATCCGGATGACAGGGGCGAGGGTTCACCCCTCCACTTT
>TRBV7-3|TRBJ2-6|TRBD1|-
CASRAGGASGANVLTF
TGTGCCAGCAGAGCAGGGGGCGCGTCTGGGGCCAACGTCCTGACTTTC
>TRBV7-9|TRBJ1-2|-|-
CASSLQGPYGYTF
TGTGCCAGCAGCTTGCAGGGGCCCTATGGCTACACCTTC
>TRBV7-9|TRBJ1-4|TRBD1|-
CASSLGQGGEKLFF
TGTGCCAGCAGCTTAGGACAGGGTGGAGAAAAACTGTTTTTT
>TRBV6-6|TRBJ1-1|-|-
CASSPPNPGGPEAFF
TGTGCCAGCAGTCCCCCGAATCCGGGGGGGCCTGAAGCTTTCTTT
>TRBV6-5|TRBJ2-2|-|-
CASSERAPNTGELFF
TGTGCCAGCAGCGAGAGGGCGCCGAACACCGGGGAGCTGTTTTTT
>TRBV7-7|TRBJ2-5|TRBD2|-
CASSLPLGGQETQYF
TGTGCTAGCAGCTTGCCGTTGGGAGGGCAAGAGACCCAGTACTTC
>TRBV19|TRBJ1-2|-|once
CASTDPGYGYTF
TGTGCCAGTACCGACCCGGGTTATGGCTACACCTTC
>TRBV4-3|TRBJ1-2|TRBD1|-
CASSQDSGGGYGYTF
TGCGCCAGCAGCCAAGATTCAGGGGGCGGCTATGGCTACACCTTC